One and the same sample provided the 31 T cell receptor beta chains below, sequenced in a study of blood T cells in healthy people across ages. PCR was performed a second time for about 7 to 11 cycles using a sample-barcoded 5' primer and a J-beta primer mix. TCRdb called the 5' RACE reads again in MiXCR, with one record for every CDR3 protein. Counted here are 780,000 or so distinct CDR3 sequences, approximately 53% occurring once; the ten biggest clones make up around 25%. The sequencing input was blood. These receptors all stem from a man aged 35 to 55 in good health.

V gene TRBV12-3 or TRBV12-4 combines with J gene TRBJ1-2; 7 positions agree with TRBD1. Trimming removed 6 bases from V and 5 bases from J; junction bases left unmatched: 6. CDR3 length: 13 amino acids. The CDR3 loop reads CASSRGQLYGYTF. In DNA, the CDR3 is TGTGCCAGCAGCCGGGGACAGCTTTATGGCTACACCTTC.

This clonotype was counted a few times. This chain connects TRBV5-1 to TRBJ2-1; TRBD2 aligns across 8 bases. Trimming removed 0 bases from V and 0 bases from J; junction bases left unmatched: 5. The CDR3 covers 17 residues. CDR1 and CDR2 (germline): SGHRS, YFSETQ. CDR3 DNA sequence: TGCGCCAGCAGCTTGGACAAGACTAGCGTCTCCTACAATGAGCAGTTCTTC. Translating gives CASSLDKTSVSYNEQFF.

This CDR3 reads CASSSGGQGSYNEQYF. The DNA for the CDR3 is TGTGCCAGCAGCTCAGGAGGGCAGGGGTCCTACAATGAGCAGTACTTC. The chain joins TRBV13 to TRBJ2-7; D is tentatively TRBD1 or TRBD2 (6 bases each). The germline CDR1 and CDR2 sequences are PRHDT and FYEKMQ (reference sequence). The CDR3 covers 16 residues. V was clipped by 4 bases and J by 7 bases, with 23 bases between them.

The V call is TRBV4-3, the J call TRBJ1-4; a possible D gene is TRBD1 (6 bases). This CDR3 is 16 amino acids long. Trimming shortened V by 1 base and J by 5 bases, and 14 bases separated the two germline ends. Germline loops: CDR1 LGHNA, CDR2 YSLEER. CDR3 nucleotide sequence: TGCGCCAGCAGCCAAGTTCGGGGACAACTGAATGAAAAACTGTTTTTT. It encodes CASSQVRGQLNEKLFF.

V gene TRBV5-1 combines with J gene TRBJ2-5, with D unresolved. There are 14 residues in the CDR3. Germline V gene sequence: CDR1 SGHRS, CDR2 YFSETQ. The V end lost 3 bases, the J end lost 11 bases, and 20 bases lay between the germline ends. This CDR3 is CASSWTGGLNEQYF. The CDR3 DNA reads as TGCGCCAGCAGCTGGACGGGCGGCCTCAATGAGCAGTACTTC.

The chain combines TRBV12-3 or TRBV12-4 with TRBJ2-1; 9 bases are shared with TRBD2. The CDR3 is 16 amino acids. Losses at the gene ends were 0 bases for V and 8 bases for J; bases not matched to a gene: 8. In DNA form, the CDR3 reads TGTGCCAGCAGTTTAGCCCCGGGACTAGCCGGGGATGAGCAGTTCTTC. Its protein is CASSLAPGLAGDEQFF.

The chain couples TRBV12-3 or TRBV12-4 to TRBJ2-3; 8 nucleotides line up with TRBD2. There are 15 residues in the CDR3. J was trimmed by 2 bases and V by 7 bases; bases with no gene match: 8. The CDR3 DNA is TGTGCCAGCACCCAGCGCGGGGGGCCCACAGATACGCAGTATTTT. This encodes CASTQRGGPTDTQYF.

V is TRBV4-1 and J is TRBJ1-1, with D maybe TRBD1 (6 bases). V was cut by 1 base and J by 5 bases, with 17 bases left in between. This CDR3 region has 16 residues. In germline, CDR1 is MGHRA, CDR2 YSYEKL. The CDR3 is CASSQGGTGGRTEAFF. In nucleotides, the CDR3 is TGCGCCAGCAGCCAAGGGGGGACTGGGGGGCGGACTGAAGCTTTCTTT.

The CDR3 reads CASSLARSDEQFF. CDR3 DNA: TGCGCCAGCAGCTTGGCACGGAGCGATGAGCAGTTCTTC. This chain uses TRBV5-1 with TRBJ2-1; no firm D call. The CDR3 has 13 amino acids. The V and J ends lost 0 bases and 8 bases respectively, with 9 bases between them. Germline V CDR1 and CDR2: SGHRS, YFSETQ.

The genes are TRBV6-2 or TRBV6-3 and TRBJ1-1; 7 bases are a match to TRBD1. V lost 6 bases, J lost 9 bases, and 10 bases stayed unmatched. The germline CDR1 and CDR2 sequences are MNHEY and SVGEGT. The CDR3 spans 13 residues. The CDR3 DNA follows: TGTGCCAGCAGCCCAATCGACAGGGACAAAGCTTTCTTT. This codes for CASSPIDRDKAFF.

As for this clonotype: Germline is not matched at one junction end, which may reflect a read error. J is TRBJ2-1 and V is TRBV29-1; the D gene is possibly TRBD2 (5 bases). This CDR3 comprises 13 residues. Germline CDR1 reads SQVTM; CDR2 reads ANQGSEA. The CDR3: CSVGERSYNERFF. Here the CDR3 DNA reads TGCAGCGTTGGGGAGCGCTCCTACAATGAGCGGTTCTTC.

The J gene is TRBJ2-2, the V gene TRBV9; D might be TRBD1 or TRBD2, each matching 5 bases. The CDR3 runs 13 residues. V lost 3 bases to trimming and J lost 5 bases, with 8 bases between them. Looked up from germline, CDR1 is SGDLS and CDR2 is YYNGEE. This chain's CDR3 is CASSAGTTGELFF. CDR3 nucleotides: TGTGCCAGCAGCGCCGGGACGACCGGGGAGCTGTTTTTT.

This clonotype was recorded a few times. The chain recombines TRBV5-1 with TRBJ2-4, with D perhaps matching TRBD1 (5 bases). The CDR3 has 14 amino acids. The ends were cut back, 0 bases at V and 5 bases at J, with 9 bases in the middle. In germline, CDR1 is SGHRS, CDR2 YFSETQ. Written as DNA, the CDR3 is TGCGCCAGCAGCTTGGCGCTAGGGGAAAACATTCAGTACTTC. Its protein product is CASSLALGENIQYF. The full variable domain, with the rest looked up from reference TRBV5-1 and TRBJ2-4, is KAGVTQTPRYLIKTRGQQVTLSCSPISGHRSVSWYQQTPGQGLQFLFEYFSETQRNKGNFPGRFSGRQFSNSRSEMNVSTLELGDSALYLCASSLALGENIQYFGAGTRLSVL.

This clonotype was seen only a few times. The rearrangement uses TRBV7-3 and TRBJ1-6; maybe TRBD1 (5 bases). The ends were cut back, 3 bases at V and 0 bases at J, with 21 bases in the middle. There are 20 residues in the CDR3. In germline, CDR1 is SGHTA, CDR2 FQGTGA. The CDR3 DNA sequence: TGTGCCAGCAGCTTGGTGGGAGCAGGGCAGGGCAGCTCCTATAATTCACCCCTCCACTTT. It codes for CASSLVGAGQGSSYNSPLHF.

This clonotype was counted a few times. The chain links TRBV28 to TRBJ1-2; D possibly corresponds to TRBD1 (6 bases). V lost 6 bases and J lost 2, with 13 bases in between. CDR3 size: 14 residues. Germline CDR1 reads MDHEN; CDR2 reads SYDVKM. Here the CDR3 DNA reads TGTGCCAGCAGGCCCACAGGGCGAAACTATGGCTACACCTTC. Translating it yields CASRPTGRNYGYTF.

This chain joins TRBV7-8 and TRBJ2-7; perhaps TRBD2 as D (5 bases). There are 15 residues in the CDR3. Trimming took off 0 bases at V and 2 bases at J, with 11 bases between the two ends. Germline V gene sequence: CDR1 SGHVS, CDR2 FQNEAQ. CDR3 DNA sequence: TGTGCCAGCAGCTTAGCGAGGGCAGCTACCTACGAGCAGTACTTC. Protein: CASSLARAATYEQYF.

The V and J genes are TRBV6-5 and TRBJ2-2; tentatively, D is TRBD1 or TRBD2 (5 bases each). V lost 11 bases and J lost 7, with 26 bases in between. Germline CDR1 MNHEY, CDR2 SVGAGI. The CDR3 spans 16 residues. The CDR3 DNA follows: TGTGCCGCCTCCTCAGGGCTTTCTAGGGACGACGGGGAGCTGTTTTTT. It is translated as CAASSGLSRDDGELFF.

V usage is TRBV2 and J usage is TRBJ2-4; TRBD2 matches at 7 bases. Gene TRBJ2-5 matches the end of the DNA better, so the J call may be wrong. Germline V CDR1 and CDR2: SNHLY, FYNNEI. The CDR3 sequence is 14 residues long. In nucleotides, the CDR3 is TGTGCCAACCTGAGGACAAGGGAGGGGGAGACCCAGTACTTC. This sequence encodes CANLRTREGETQYF.

V gene TRBV12-3 or TRBV12-4 combines with J gene TRBJ2-1, with TRBD1 matching 9 bases. The CDR3 runs to 14 residues. The junction had 5 bases not matched to a gene; V was cut back by 5 bases and J by 6 bases. CDR3 residues: CASSPGTGPNEQFF. CDR3 DNA sequence: TGTGCCAGCAGTCCCGGGACAGGGCCCAATGAGCAGTTCTTC.

In this sample, this clonotype turned up a few times. This chain uses TRBV5-1 with TRBJ2-1, with D tentatively TRBD2 (5 bases). Trimming pared 0 bases from V and 9 bases from J, leaving 16 bases between. The CDR3 is made up of 15 amino acids. Looked up from germline, CDR1 is SGHRS and CDR2 is YFSETQ. CDR3 sequence reads: CASSLVSGELSEQFF. CDR3 coding DNA: TGCGCCAGCAGCTTGGTGAGCGGAGAGTTGAGTGAGCAGTTCTTC.

This clonotype showed up just once. This chain joins TRBV7-9 and TRBJ2-1, with 7 positions matching TRBD2. The CDR3 extends over 15 amino acids. V was clipped by 8 bases and J by 6 bases; unmatched bases: 13. Germline V gives CDR1 SEHNR, CDR2 FQNEAQ (reference sequence). The CDR3 DNA reads as TGTGCCAGCCGAGAAACTAGCGTGACGGGCAATGAGCAGTTCTTC. The encoded protein is CASRETSVTGNEQFF.

The chain uses TRBV29-1 and TRBJ2-5; possibly TRBD1 for D (5 bases). This CDR3 has 12 amino acids. V lost 5 bases to trimming and J lost 3 bases, with 10 bases between them. Germline loops: CDR1 SQVTM, CDR2 ANQGSEA. The CDR3 loop is CSVPIREETQYF. CDR3 in DNA: TGCAGCGTTCCGATCAGGGAAGAGACCCAGTACTTC.

This clonotype is a singleton in its sample. The gene calls are TRBV28 and TRBJ2-5; TRBD2 aligns across 14 bases. With 4 bases clipped from V and 5 bases from J, the junction kept 6 bases outside the gene matches. This CDR3 contains 16 residues. Germline loops: CDR1 MDHEN, CDR2 SYDVKM. CDR3 bases: TGTGCCAGCAGTTCGACTAGCGGGAGGGCCACTGAGACCCAGTACTTC. It specifies CASSSTSGRATETQYF.

The chain combines TRBV29-1 with TRBJ2-1, with 9 bases fitting TRBD2. The CDR3 sequence is 15 residues long. J gave up 6 bases and V 3 bases, and 9 bases lay outside the gene matches. Germline values: CDR1 SQVTM, CDR2 ANQGSEA. In nucleotides, the CDR3 is TGCAGCGTTGATCGGAGCGGGAGGAATTTCAATGAGCAGTTCTTC. It codes for CSVDRSGRNFNEQFF.

This clonotype was seen only once. The chain recombines TRBV28 with TRBJ1-1; 7 bases are a match to TRBD1. This CDR3 has 15 residues. Per germline, CDR1 MDHEN and CDR2 SYDVKM. The junction had 8 bases not matched to a gene; V was cut back by 6 bases and J by 1 base. The CDR3 DNA sequence: TGTGCCAGCAGCGGGGACAGCAATCAGAACACTGAAGCTTTCTTT. This sequence encodes CASSGDSNQNTEAFF.

V is TRBV9 and J is TRBJ1-1; no clear D gene. The CDR3 covers 13 residues. Germline loops: CDR1 SGDLS, CDR2 YYNGEE. V was pared by 2 bases and J by 3 bases, with 8 bases between. Here the CDR3 reads CASSVQVYTEAFF. Written as DNA, the CDR3 is TGTGCCAGCAGCGTCCAGGTTTACACTGAAGCTTTCTTT. The full variable domain, rest sourced from reference TRBV9 and TRBJ1-1, is DSGVTQTPKHLITATGQRVTLRCSPRSGDLSVYWYQQSLDQGLQFLIQYYNGEERAKGNILERFSAQQFPDLHSELNLSSLELGDSALYFCASSVQVYTEAFFGQGTRLTVV.

The genes are TRBV7-2 and TRBJ2-3, with 8 bases that match TRBD2. Germline values: CDR1 SGHTA, CDR2 FQGNSA. The CDR3 sequence is 16 residues long. J lost 1 base, V lost 6 bases, and 9 bases had no gene match. This CDR3 reads CASRPGLARGTDTQYF. CDR3 nucleotides: TGTGCCAGCAGACCAGGACTAGCCCGGGGCACAGATACGCAGTATTTT.

On this clonotype itself: Germline is not matched at one junction end, which may reflect a read error. The chain uses TRBV30 and TRBJ2-3, with 10 positions matching TRBD2. Germline lookup yields CDR1 GTSNPN and CDR2 SVGIG (reference sequence). There are 16 residues in the CDR3. In nucleotides, the CDR3 is TGTGCCCGGAGTGTACCCAGCGGGGGGGGCACAGATACGCAGTATTTT. Protein: CARSVPSGGGTDTQYF.

The chain links TRBV21-1 to TRBJ2-7. TRBV21-1 constitutes a pseudogene. The length of the CDR3 is 15 residues. CDR3 amino acids: CASSRSDRSGYEQYF. Written as DNA, the CDR3 is TGTGCCAGCAGCAGGAGCGATAGGTCTGGCTACGAGCAGTACTTC.

Here the CDR3 DNA reads TGTGCCAGCAGCCAGACGCAGGGGGCTAATGAAAAACTGTTTTTT. Amino acids: CASSQTQGANEKLFF. The chain recombines TRBV4-2 with TRBJ1-4; 7 bases agree with TRBD1. V shed 3 bases, J shed 3 bases, and the junction held 4 bases outside the gene matches. The CDR3 covers 15 residues. Germline CDR1 is LGHNA and CDR2 is YNFKEQ.

The chain couples TRBV4-2 to TRBJ2-7, with 9 bases aligning to TRBD2. CDR1 LGHNA and CDR2 YNFKEQ come from the germline V gene. The V and J ends lost 2 bases and 2 bases, in that order; junction bases with no gene match: 1. The CDR3 spans 14 residues. The CDR3 region has the DNA TGTGCCAGCAGCCAACCTAGCGGGGCCTACGAGCAGTACTTC. Protein sequence: CASSQPSGAYEQYF.